The source of this T cell receptor beta chain is a study of neurological immune-mediated disorders. The study's findings and limits: The expanded clones of different subjects shared no CDR3 amino acid sequences (suggesting private repertoires in all groups). Patients with HTLV-1-associated myelopathy showed the most TCR clonal expansion. Those with multiple sclerosis showed the least, falling below healthy controls.

CDR1 is LGHDT and CDR2 is YNNKEL in the germline V gene (reference sequence). The CDR3 is 14 residues long. V was clipped by 4 bases and J by 3 bases, with 13 bases between them. 5'RACE with 10-nucleotide random UMIs generated the cDNA. One entry per CDR3 protein, called by TCRdb with MiXCR from the 5' RACE reads. The sample has about 59,000 distinct CDR3 sequences, more than 20% seen once. Details on this clonotype: Antigen specificity is unknown.

Time point here: technical triplicate 2. Unsorted libraries used 2 million PBMCs kept at -80 degrees C. Source material: PBMCs. This clonotype was obtained from a man aged 55 to 70 with HTLV-1-associated myelopathy (HAM/TSP). The chain is built from TRBV3-1 and TRBJ2-7, with D perhaps TRBD1 or TRBD2 (6 bases each). The CDR3 loop is CASSRGAPGYEQYF. CDR3 nucleotides: TGTGCCAGCAGCCGGGGGGCCCCTGGCTACGAGCAGTACTTC.